This passage covers 20 T cell receptor beta chains from one sample sequenced in a study of blood T cell repertoires in COVID-19 (dated by TCRdb to the early 2020s). The library came from the immunoSEQ multiplex PCR assay. The clones in this table, taken by TCRdb from immuneACCESS, are in-frame only. Not every clone is retained; where verified, under half of the shortfall comes from an unresolved V gene, and the cause of the rest is unknown. Across this sample there are 15,000 to 20,000 clones, with roughly 87% seen only once. The top ten constitute 49% of the sample. The sample taken for sequencing was peripheral blood. These receptors all come from a human donor in a cohort sampled during active COVID-19.

The J gene is TRBJ2-5, the V gene TRBV7-9; the match to TRBD2 covers 8 bases. The CDR3 contains 14 residues. The ends lost 5 bases at V and 2 bases at J; junction bases unmatched: 4. Germline V gene sequence: CDR1 SEHNR, CDR2 FQNEAQ (reference sequence). The CDR3 region is CASSQVAGQETQYF. CDR3 DNA sequence: TGTGCCAGCAGCCAGGTAGCGGGGCAAGAGACCCAGTACTTC.

This chain connects TRBV2 to TRBJ1-5; D is undetermined. CDR1 is SNHLY, CDR2 FYNNEI, per germline. V lost 4 bases to trimming and J lost 1 base, with 11 bases between them. The CDR3 has 15 residues. This chain's CDR3 is CASSAPSESNQPQHF. The CDR3 coding sequence is TGTGCCAGCAGTGCCCCATCCGAGAGCAATCAGCCCCAGCATTTT.

This chain uses TRBV3-1 (or the pseudogene TRBV3-2) with TRBJ1-4; D gene ambiguous. This CDR3 contains 13 residues. V dropped 1 base and J dropped 11 bases, with 11 bases sitting between them. Per the germline V gene, CDR1 is LGHDT and CDR2 is YNNKEL (reference sequence). CDR3 coding DNA: TGTGCCAGCAGCCAAGGTCTGGGAGATAAACTGTTTTTT. It encodes CASSQGLGDKLFF.

This chain uses TRBV23-1 with TRBJ2-7; a possible D gene is TRBD2 (6 bases). TRBV23-1 is marked as an open reading frame, function uncertain. The CDR3 is made up of 16 amino acids. V lost 0 bases and J 3 bases, leaving 15 bases between the germline ends. This chain's CDR3 is CASSQSPRDSCYEQYF. For the CDR3, the DNA is TGCGCCAGCAGTCAATCGCCCCGGGACTCCTGCTACGAGCAGTACTTC.

V usage is TRBV4-1 and J usage is TRBJ1-3; unclear D gene. The CDR3 consists of 15 residues. Per germline, CDR1 MGHRA and CDR2 YSYEKL. V lost 3 bases, J lost 7 bases, and 16 bases lay in between. The CDR3 DNA follows: TGCGCCAGCAGCCATTCCCGAAGCACGTCGAACACCATATATTTT. This codes for CASSHSRSTSNTIYF.

This chain links TRBV6-5 with TRBJ2-7, with TRBD2 matching over 13 bases. The CDR3 spans 15 residues. Per germline, CDR1 MNHEY and CDR2 SVGAGI. Germline trimming cut 6 bases from V and 1 base from J; bases unmatched to any gene: 3. The CDR3 DNA is TGTGCCAGCAGGGGGACTAGCGGGGCGTCCTACGAGCAGTACTTC. It yields the protein CASRGTSGASYEQYF.

This chain uses TRBV6-1 with TRBJ1-5; D perhaps matches TRBD1 (5 bases). CDR3 length equals 15 residues. Germline assignment: CDR1 MNHNS and CDR2 SASEGT. V gave up 2 bases and J gave up 6 bases, with 14 bases separating them. The CDR3 protein is CASSEKVWGTQPQHF. The DNA of the CDR3 is TGTGCCAGCAGTGAAAAGGTGTGGGGCACTCAGCCCCAGCATTTT.

The chain is built from TRBV7-3 and TRBJ2-1, with 13 bases aligning to TRBD2. With V trimmed by 5 bases and J by 5 bases, 12 bases remained unmatched. The germline CDR1 and CDR2 sequences are SGHTA and FQGTGA. This CDR3 contains 18 residues. The CDR3 region is CASSPQGGLAGLNNEQFF. The CDR3 DNA sequence: TGTGCCAGCAGCCCCCAAGGGGGACTAGCGGGGCTTAACAATGAGCAGTTCTTC.

The chain links TRBV11-2 to TRBJ2-1; 7 bases are shared with TRBD2. Trimming at V came to 8 bases and at J to 6 bases, leaving 10 bases not matched to a gene. The CDR3 contains 14 residues. Germline CDR1 reads SGHAT; CDR2 reads FQNNGV. This chain's CDR3 is CASRSRGVINEQFF. CDR3 nucleotide sequence: TGTGCCAGCCGAAGCCGGGGGGTCATCAATGAGCAGTTCTTC.

This clone was picked up one time. The chain has TRBV10-3 and TRBJ1-2; unclear D gene. The CDR3 extends over 16 amino acids. Trimming shortened V by 0 bases and J by 1 base, and 12 bases separated the two germline ends. The germline CDR1 and CDR2 sequences are ENHRY and SYGVKD. The CDR3, as DNA: TGTGCCATCAGTGAGTCTCAGGCGCAGCTTAACTATGGCTACACCTTC. Its translation is CAISESQAQLNYGYTF.

The chain recombines TRBV5-5 with TRBJ2-3; D ambiguous. The CDR3 sequence is 15 residues long. Germline values: CDR1 SGHKS, CDR2 YYEKEE (reference sequence). The germline V and J ends were trimmed by 0 bases and 0 bases, with 8 bases remaining between them. The CDR3 here is CASSLDGASTDTQYF. CDR3 nucleotide sequence: TGTGCCAGCAGCTTGGACGGAGCTAGCACAGATACGCAGTATTTT.

This chain links TRBV11-2 with TRBJ1-6; 8 bases match TRBD1. V trimming: 4 bases; J trimming: 7 bases; junction bases outside the gene matches: 6. The germline V gene has CDR1 SGHAT and CDR2 FQNNGV. The length of the CDR3 is 15 residues. The CDR3 DNA sequence: TGTGCCAGCAGCTCAGGACAGGGAGACAATTCACCCCTCCACTTT. It specifies CASSSGQGDNSPLHF.

The chain uses TRBV7-2 and TRBJ2-3; TRBD2 agrees at 7 bases. CDR1 is SGHTA, CDR2 FQGNSA, per germline. With 5 bases clipped from V and 0 bases from J, the junction kept 5 bases outside the gene matches. The CDR3 length is 15 residues. The DNA of the CDR3 is TGTGCCAGCAGCCCGCCGGGACTAAGCACAGATACGCAGTATTTT. This sequence encodes CASSPPGLSTDTQYF.

This chain uses TRBV18 with TRBJ1-2, with 7 positions matching TRBD1. There are 14 residues in the CDR3. V shed 7 bases and J 11 bases; nucleotides not matched to a gene: 16. Germline lookup yields CDR1 KGHSH and CDR2 LQKENI. For the CDR3, the DNA is TGTGCCAGCTTCGCTTCCCGGGACAGCTGGCAGTACACCTTC. Translating it yields CASFASRDSWQYTF.

The count of this clone is one. This chain joins TRBV6-6 and TRBJ2-1, with D possibly being TRBD1 (5 bases). Germline assignment: CDR1 MNHNY and CDR2 SVGAGI (reference sequence). Trimming took 4 bases from V and 6 from J, leaving 16 bases between them. This CDR3 is built from 15 residues. The CDR3 DNA is TGTGCCAGCAGTTCCCTAGGGGCCACAGGCAATGAGCAGTTCTTC. Its translation is CASSSLGATGNEQFF.

The chain is built from TRBV6-1 and TRBJ2-5; 12 positions agree with TRBD1. The CDR3 sequence is 15 residues long. The V segment lost 3 bases and the J segment 5 bases; nucleotides outside the gene matches: 4. Germline lookup yields CDR1 MNHNS and CDR2 SASEGT. CDR3 sequence reads: CASSDGTGGLETQYF. CDR3 in DNA: TGTGCCAGCAGTGACGGGACAGGGGGCTTGGAGACCCAGTACTTC.

The chain has TRBV6-6 and TRBJ2-1, with D possibly TRBD1 on 7 matching bases. The CDR3 has 15 amino acids. V was pared by 0 bases and J by 7 bases, with 13 bases between. Germline CDR1 and CDR2: MNHNY and SVGAGI (reference sequence). This chain's CDR3 is CASSYSRGTANEQFF. The CDR3 DNA follows: TGTGCCAGCAGTTACTCCCGCGGGACAGCAAATGAGCAGTTCTTC.

This chain uses TRBV14 with TRBJ2-5; TRBD1 agrees at 8 bases. Per the germline V gene, CDR1 is SGHDN and CDR2 is FVKESK. This CDR3 contains 13 residues. V shed 4 bases, J shed 7 bases, and the junction held 5 bases outside the gene matches. CDR3 DNA sequence: TGTGCCAGCAGCCCGACAGGGGAATGGACCCAGTACTTC. It yields the protein CASSPTGEWTQYF.

The genes are TRBV3-1 (or the pseudogene TRBV3-2) and TRBJ1-1, with TRBD1 matching 7 bases. V lost 1 base and J lost 3; bases outside the gene matches: 5. Looked up from germline, CDR1 is LGHDT and CDR2 is YNNKEL (reference sequence). This CDR3 has 15 amino acids. The CDR3 coding sequence is TGTGCCAGCAGCCAAGGGGGCAGGGGGGACACTGAAGCTTTCTTT. Encoded protein: CASSQGGRGDTEAFF.

The chain has TRBV9 and TRBJ2-1; TRBD1 matches at 7 bases. Per germline, CDR1 SGDLS and CDR2 YYNGEE. With V trimmed by 4 bases and J by 9 bases, 16 bases remained unmatched. CDR3 size: 16 residues. The CDR3 region is CASSSTGKSINGEQFF. The DNA for the CDR3 is TGTGCCAGCAGCTCGACAGGGAAGAGCATTAACGGTGAGCAGTTCTTC.